The present entry profiles one T cell receptor (beta chain) with its context. The data were obtained in a study of blood T cell repertoires in COVID-19. Germline-derived CDR1 and CDR2 are SGDLS and YYNGEE. V dropped 0 bases and J dropped 0 bases, with 7 bases sitting between them. This CDR3 is built from 15 residues. Sequenced by immunoSEQ multiplex PCR; TCRdb stores in-frame clones only, minus some. The sample yields around 310,000 clones, about 89% seen once. The rearrangement links TRBV9 to TRBJ1-3, with D uncertain. Material for sequencing was peripheral blood. The origin of this receptor is a woman in her sixties with acute or convalescent COVID-19. CDR3 sequence (DNA): TGTGCCAGCAGCGTAGCTATAGACTCTGGAAACACCATATATTTT. Translated, it gives CASSVAIDSGNTIYF. The complete variable domain, with remaining parts taken from reference TRBV9 and TRBJ1-3, reads DSGVTQTPKHLITATGQRVTLRCSPRSGDLSVYWYQQSLDQGLQFLIQYYNGEERAKGNILERFSAQQFPDLHSELNLSSLELGDSALYFCASSVAIDSGNTIYFGEGSWLTVV.